What follows are 8 T cell receptor beta chains derived from one specimen sequenced in a study of cytomegalovirus exposure and HLA in healthy donors. The method was immunoSEQ multiplex PCR; TCRdb's version includes in-frame clones alone and lacks a portion of them. The data hold some 330,000 clones, with roughly 88% observed a single time. Specimen: PBMCs. The receptors were gathered from a young woman in good health and CMV-seronegative.

The chain uses TRBV29-1 and TRBJ2-7; D unresolved. Trimming took 0 bases from V and 5 from J, leaving 14 bases between them. This CDR3 spans 14 amino acids. Germline V CDR1 and CDR2: SQVTM, ANQGSEA. The CDR3 coding sequence is TGCAGCGTTGAAGATCCCGCGACTCTGCACGAGCAGTACTTC. Protein product: CSVEDPATLHEQYF.

This chain links TRBV4-1 with TRBJ2-2, with D possibly TRBD2 on 6 matching bases. Germline assignment: CDR1 MGHRA and CDR2 YSYEKL. V was pared by 0 bases and J by 5 bases, with 16 bases between. There are 17 residues in the CDR3. CDR3 amino acids: CASSQEGREFWTGELFF. CDR3 in DNA: TGCGCCAGCAGCCAAGAGGGACGGGAGTTTTGGACCGGGGAGCTGTTTTTT.

The CDR3 loop reads CASSSQGGGYEQYF. The DNA for the CDR3 is TGTGCCAGCAGCTCACAGGGGGGCGGCTACGAGCAGTACTTC. The chain employs TRBV11-2 and TRBJ2-7, with 8 positions matching TRBD1. The germline V gene encodes CDR1 SGHAT and CDR2 FQNNGV. This CDR3 is 14 amino acids long. The trim removed 4 bases at V and 3 bases at J, leaving 5 bases unmatched.

The rearrangement uses TRBV4-2 and TRBJ1-1, with 7 bases aligning to TRBD1. There are 17 residues in the CDR3. Germline V gene lookup returns CDR1 LGHNA and CDR2 YNFKEQ. V trimming: 0 bases; J trimming: 5 bases; junction bases outside the gene matches: 12. In DNA, the CDR3 is TGTGCCAGCAGCCAAGACGGTACAGGGGCAGGGGATACTGAAGCTTTCTTT. Residues: CASSQDGTGAGDTEAFF.

The V gene is TRBV7-6, the J gene TRBJ2-7; 14 bases are a match to TRBD2. The CDR3 loop spans 16 amino acids. CDR1 and CDR2 (germline): SGHVS, FNYEAQ. After removal of 2 bases from V and 6 bases from J, the junction contained 6 bases not matched to a gene. The CDR3 DNA reads TGTGCCAGCAGCTTACCCTTGACTAGCGGGAGGGGCGAGCAGTACTTC. Amino acid sequence: CASSLPLTSGRGEQYF.

The chain employs TRBV7-2 and TRBJ2-7; TRBD2 aligns across 9 bases. J gave up 9 bases and V 3 bases, and 15 bases lay outside the gene matches. The CDR3 runs to 16 residues. Germline values: CDR1 SGHTA, CDR2 FQGNSA. CDR3 in DNA: TGTGCCAGCAGCTTGTTCTCTAGCGGGATCGTCGTAGGGCAGTACTTC. Its protein is CASSLFSSGIVVGQYF.

This clone was picked up a small number of times. V gene TRBV5-1 combines with J gene TRBJ2-5; 10 bases are shared with TRBD2. This CDR3 is built from 17 residues. In germline, CDR1 is SGHRS, CDR2 YFSETQ. V lost 2 bases to trimming and J lost 0 bases; unmatched junction nucleotides: 7. CDR3 nucleotide sequence: TGCGCCAGCAGCTTAGGTGGGCTAGCGGGAGACCAAGAGACCCAGTACTTC. Translating it yields CASSLGGLAGDQETQYF. The full variable domain, rest sourced from reference TRBV5-1 and TRBJ2-5, is KAGVTQTPRYLIKTRGQQVTLSCSPISGHRSVSWYQQTPGQGLQFLFEYFSETQRNKGNFPGRFSGRQFSNSRSEMNVSTLELGDSALYLCASSLGGLAGDQETQYFGPGTRLLVL.

This sequence joins TRBV9 and TRBJ2-1; 8 bases line up with TRBD2. CDR1 SGDLS and CDR2 YYNGEE come from the germline V gene. V lost 5 bases, J lost 0 bases, and 4 bases stayed unmatched. The CDR3 contains 15 residues. The CDR3 DNA is TGTGCCAGCAGTAGCGGGGCGAGCTCCTACAATGAGCAGTTCTTC. Amino acids: CASSSGASSYNEQFF.